This T cell receptor beta chain was identified in a study of control samples from healthy donors and cancer patients. This clone has only one observation. Germline-derived CDR1 and CDR2 are SQVTM and ANQGSEA. The junction had 9 bases not matched to a gene; V was cut back by 2 bases and J by 5 bases. This CDR3 contains 14 residues. Data came from immunoSEQ multiplex PCR; TCRdb stores just in-frame clones and leaves some out. This sample has about 220,000 clones; 90% to 95% occur once, and the top ten carry approximately 1.6%. This sequence originates from a man in his fifties or sixties in good health. The sequencing sample was made of blood. V and J are TRBV29-1 and TRBJ2-7; 7 nucleotides agree with TRBD1. The chain's CDR3 is CSVEPLDRVHEQYF. CDR3 DNA: TGCAGCGTTGAACCCCTCGACAGGGTCCACGAGCAGTACTTC.